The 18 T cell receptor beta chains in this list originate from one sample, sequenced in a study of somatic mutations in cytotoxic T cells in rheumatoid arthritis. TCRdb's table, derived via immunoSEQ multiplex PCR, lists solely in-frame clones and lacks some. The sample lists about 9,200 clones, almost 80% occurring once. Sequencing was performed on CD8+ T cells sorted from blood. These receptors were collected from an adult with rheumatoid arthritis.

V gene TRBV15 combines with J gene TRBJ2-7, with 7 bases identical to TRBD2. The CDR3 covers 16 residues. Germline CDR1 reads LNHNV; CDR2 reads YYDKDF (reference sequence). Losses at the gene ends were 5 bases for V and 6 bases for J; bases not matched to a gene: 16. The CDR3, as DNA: TGTGCCACCAGCCCGCCCTTGAGACTAGCAGGGTCCGAGCAGTACTTC. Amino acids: CATSPPLRLAGSEQYF.

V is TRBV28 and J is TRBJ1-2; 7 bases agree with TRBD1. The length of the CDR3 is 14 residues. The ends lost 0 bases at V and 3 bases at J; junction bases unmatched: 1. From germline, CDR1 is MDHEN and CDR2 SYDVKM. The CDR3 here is CASSLWQGDYGYTF. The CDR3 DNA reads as TGTGCCAGCAGTTTATGGCAGGGGGACTATGGCTACACCTTC.

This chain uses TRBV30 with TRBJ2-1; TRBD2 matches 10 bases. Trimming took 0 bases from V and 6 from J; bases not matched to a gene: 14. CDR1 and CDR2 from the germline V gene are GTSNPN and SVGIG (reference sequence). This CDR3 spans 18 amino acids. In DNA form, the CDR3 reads TGTGCCTGGAGTGTAAAGGGGCTAGCGGGAGTACAAGGCAATGAGCAGTTCTTC. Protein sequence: CAWSVKGLAGVQGNEQFF.

CDR3 residues: CASSSARNQPQHF. CDR3 bases: TGTGCCAGCTCATCTGCTCGCAATCAGCCCCAGCATTTT. This chain uses TRBV18 with TRBJ1-5; D not certain. The CDR3 contains 13 residues. With 5 bases removed from V and 2 bases from J, the gap between germline ends came to 7 bases. Per germline, CDR1 KGHSH and CDR2 LQKENI.

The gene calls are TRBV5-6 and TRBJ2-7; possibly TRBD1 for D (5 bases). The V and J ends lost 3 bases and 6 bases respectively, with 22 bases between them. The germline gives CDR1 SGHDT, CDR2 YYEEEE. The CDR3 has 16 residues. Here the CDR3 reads CASSSADNLDTIEQYF. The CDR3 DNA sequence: TGTGCCAGCAGCTCCGCGGACAACCTAGACACCATCGAGCAGTACTTC.

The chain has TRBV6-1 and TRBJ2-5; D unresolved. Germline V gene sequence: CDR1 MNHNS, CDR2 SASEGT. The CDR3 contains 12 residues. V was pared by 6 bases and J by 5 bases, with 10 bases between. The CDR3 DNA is TGTGCCAGCAGAGAGCTCAGGGAGACCCAGTACTTC. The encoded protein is CASRELRETQYF.

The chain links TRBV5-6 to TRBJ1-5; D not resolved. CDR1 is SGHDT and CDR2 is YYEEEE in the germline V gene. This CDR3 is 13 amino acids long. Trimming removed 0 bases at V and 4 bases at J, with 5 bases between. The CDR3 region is CASSLGPNQPQHF. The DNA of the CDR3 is TGTGCCAGCAGCTTGGGACCAAATCAGCCCCAGCATTTT.

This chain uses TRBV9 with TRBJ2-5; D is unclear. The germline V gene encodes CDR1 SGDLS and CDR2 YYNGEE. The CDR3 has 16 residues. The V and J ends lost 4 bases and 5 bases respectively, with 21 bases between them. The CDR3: CASSSFVTPPQETQYF. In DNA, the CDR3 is TGTGCCAGCAGCTCCTTCGTTACCCCCCCCCAGGAGACCCAGTACTTC.

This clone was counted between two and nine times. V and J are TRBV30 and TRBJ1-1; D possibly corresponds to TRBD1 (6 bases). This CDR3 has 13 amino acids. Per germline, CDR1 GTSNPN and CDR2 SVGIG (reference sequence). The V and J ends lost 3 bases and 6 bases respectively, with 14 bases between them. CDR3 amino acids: CAWRDSGIAEAFF. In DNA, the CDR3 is TGTGCCTGGAGGGACAGCGGAATTGCTGAAGCTTTCTTT.

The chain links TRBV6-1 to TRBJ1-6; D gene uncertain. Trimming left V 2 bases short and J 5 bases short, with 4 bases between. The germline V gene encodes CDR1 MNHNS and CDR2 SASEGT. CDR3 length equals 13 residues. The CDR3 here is CASSEKDNSPLHF. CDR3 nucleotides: TGTGCCAGCAGTGAAAAGGATAATTCACCCCTCCACTTT.

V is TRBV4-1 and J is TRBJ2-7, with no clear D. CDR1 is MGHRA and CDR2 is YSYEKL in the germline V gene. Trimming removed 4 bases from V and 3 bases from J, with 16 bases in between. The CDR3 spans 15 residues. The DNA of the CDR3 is TGCGCCAGCAGCCTCAGATCCCCGGGTTTCTACGAGCAGTACTTC. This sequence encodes CASSLRSPGFYEQYF.

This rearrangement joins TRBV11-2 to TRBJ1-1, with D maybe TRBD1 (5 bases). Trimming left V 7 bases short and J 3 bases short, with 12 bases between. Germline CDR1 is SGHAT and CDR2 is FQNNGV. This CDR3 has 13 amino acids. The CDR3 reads CASTQGGYTEAFF. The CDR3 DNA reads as TGTGCCAGCACCCAGGGAGGGTACACTGAAGCTTTCTTT.

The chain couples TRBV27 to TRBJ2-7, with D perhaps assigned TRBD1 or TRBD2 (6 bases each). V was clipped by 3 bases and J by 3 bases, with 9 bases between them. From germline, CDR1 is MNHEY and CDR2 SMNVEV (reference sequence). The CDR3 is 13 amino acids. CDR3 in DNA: TGTGCCAGCAGTTTTGGAGGGGGCTACGAGCAGTACTTC. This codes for CASSFGGGYEQYF.

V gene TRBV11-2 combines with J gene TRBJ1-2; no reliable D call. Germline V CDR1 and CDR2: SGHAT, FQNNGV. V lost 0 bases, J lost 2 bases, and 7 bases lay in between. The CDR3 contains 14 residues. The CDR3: CASSLDGVNYGYTF. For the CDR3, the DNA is TGTGCCAGCAGCTTAGACGGCGTAAACTATGGCTACACCTTC.

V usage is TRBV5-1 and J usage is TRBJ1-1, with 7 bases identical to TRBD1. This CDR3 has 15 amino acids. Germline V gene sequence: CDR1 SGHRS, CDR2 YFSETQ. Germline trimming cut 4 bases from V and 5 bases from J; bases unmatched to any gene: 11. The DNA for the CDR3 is TGCGCCAGCAGCACTAGACAGGGAGGTTGGACTGAAGCTTTCTTT. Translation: CASSTRQGGWTEAFF.

CDR3 residues: CASSIRTGVFGYTF. The CDR3 DNA reads TGTGCCAGTAGTATAAGGACAGGGGTATTTGGCTACACCTTC. This chain uses TRBV19 with TRBJ1-2, with 9 bases aligning to TRBD1. Germline V gene data show CDR1 as LNHDA and CDR2 as SQIVND (reference sequence). The CDR3 has 14 residues. With 2 bases clipped from V and 7 bases from J, the junction kept 5 bases outside the gene matches.

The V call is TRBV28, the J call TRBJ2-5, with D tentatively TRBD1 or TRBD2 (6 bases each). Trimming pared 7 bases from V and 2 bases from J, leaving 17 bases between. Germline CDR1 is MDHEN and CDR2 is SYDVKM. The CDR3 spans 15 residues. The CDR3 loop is CASKVLQGLQETQYF. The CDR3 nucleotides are TGTGCCAGCAAAGTCTTACAGGGACTGCAAGAGACCCAGTACTTC.

For the CDR3, the DNA is TGTGCCAGCAGTTACTCCTGGTCGCAGGGGAACACTGAAGCTTTCTTT. Its protein product is CASSYSWSQGNTEAFF. The chain carries TRBV6-5 and TRBJ1-1; D possibly corresponds to TRBD1 (5 bases). CDR1 MNHEY and CDR2 SVGAGI come from the germline V gene. This CDR3 is built from 16 residues. Trimming cost V 0 bases and J 1 base, with 12 bases left between them.